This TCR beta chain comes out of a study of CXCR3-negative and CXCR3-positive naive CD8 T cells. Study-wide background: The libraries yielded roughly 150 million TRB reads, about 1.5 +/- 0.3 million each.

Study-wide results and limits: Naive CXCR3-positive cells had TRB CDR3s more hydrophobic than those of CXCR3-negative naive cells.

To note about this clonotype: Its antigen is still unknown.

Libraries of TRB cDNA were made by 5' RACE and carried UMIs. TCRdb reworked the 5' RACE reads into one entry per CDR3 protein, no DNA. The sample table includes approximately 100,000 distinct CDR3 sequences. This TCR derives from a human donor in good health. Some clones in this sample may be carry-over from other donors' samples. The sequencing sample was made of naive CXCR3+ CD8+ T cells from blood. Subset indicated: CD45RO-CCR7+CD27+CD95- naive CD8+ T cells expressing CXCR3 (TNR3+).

Here the CDR3 reads CASSPDGSYNSPLHF. J is TRBJ1-6 and V is TRBV18. CDR3 length: 15 amino acids. Germline-derived CDR1 and CDR2 are KGHSH and LQKENI.